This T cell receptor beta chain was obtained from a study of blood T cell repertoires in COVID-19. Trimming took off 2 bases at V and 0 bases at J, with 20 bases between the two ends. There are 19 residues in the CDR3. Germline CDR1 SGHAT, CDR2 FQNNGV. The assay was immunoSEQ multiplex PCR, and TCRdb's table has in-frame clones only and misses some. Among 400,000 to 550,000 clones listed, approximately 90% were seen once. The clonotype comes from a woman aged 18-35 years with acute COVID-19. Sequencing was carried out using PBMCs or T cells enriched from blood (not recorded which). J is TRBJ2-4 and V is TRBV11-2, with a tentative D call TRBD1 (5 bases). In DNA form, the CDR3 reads TGTGCCAGCAGCTTAACCCCCCGTAACAGGCCAATAGCCAAAAACATTCAGTACTTC. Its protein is CASSLTPRNRPIAKNIQYF.